This entry describes one T cell receptor beta chain. These data belong to a study of cytomegalovirus exposure and HLA in healthy donors. CDR3 length: 14 amino acids. V shed 6 bases, J shed 9 bases, and the junction held 7 bases outside the gene matches. Germline CDR1 SGHKS, CDR2 YYEKEE (reference sequence). This PCR relied on a set of 60 Vbeta primers and 13 Jbeta primers. TCRdb's table, derived via immunoSEQ multiplex PCR, lists solely in-frame clones and lacks some. The sample lists around 180,000 clones, about 65% occurring once. Sequencing used PBMCs. This chain uses TRBV5-5 with TRBJ1-6, with 9 bases that match TRBD1. The receptor comes from a girl aged 5 to 17 in good health and CMV-seronegative. The CDR3 region has the DNA TGTGCCAGCACCACCGGGACAGGGAGTTCACCCCTCCACTTT. Its protein product is CASTTGTGSSPLHF.